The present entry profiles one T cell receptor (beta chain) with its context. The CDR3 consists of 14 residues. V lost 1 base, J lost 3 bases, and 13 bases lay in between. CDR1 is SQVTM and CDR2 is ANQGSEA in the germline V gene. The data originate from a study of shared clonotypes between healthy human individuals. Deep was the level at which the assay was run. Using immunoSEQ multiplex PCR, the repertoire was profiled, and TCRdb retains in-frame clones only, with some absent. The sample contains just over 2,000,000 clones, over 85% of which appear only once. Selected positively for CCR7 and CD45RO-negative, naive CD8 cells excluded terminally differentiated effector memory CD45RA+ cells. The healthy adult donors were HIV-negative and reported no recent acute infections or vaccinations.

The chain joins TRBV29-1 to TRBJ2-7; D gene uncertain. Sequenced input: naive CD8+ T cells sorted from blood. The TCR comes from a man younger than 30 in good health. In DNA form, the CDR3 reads TGCAGCGTTGAAGTTTCCCCCGGTGGCTACGAGCAGTACTTC. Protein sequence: CSVEVSPGGYEQYF.